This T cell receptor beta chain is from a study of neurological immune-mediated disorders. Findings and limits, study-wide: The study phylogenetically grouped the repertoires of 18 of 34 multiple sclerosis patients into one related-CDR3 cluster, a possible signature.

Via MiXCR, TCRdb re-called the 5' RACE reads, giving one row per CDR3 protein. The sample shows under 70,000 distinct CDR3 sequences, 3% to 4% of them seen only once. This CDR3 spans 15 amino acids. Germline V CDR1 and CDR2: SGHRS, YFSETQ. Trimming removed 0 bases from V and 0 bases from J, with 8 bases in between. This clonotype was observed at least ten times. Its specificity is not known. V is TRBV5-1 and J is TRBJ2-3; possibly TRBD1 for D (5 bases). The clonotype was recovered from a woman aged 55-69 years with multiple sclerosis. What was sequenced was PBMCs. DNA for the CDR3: TGCGCCAGCAGCTTGGGATCAGGGAGCACAGATACGCAGTATTTT. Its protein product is CASSLGSGSTDTQYF.